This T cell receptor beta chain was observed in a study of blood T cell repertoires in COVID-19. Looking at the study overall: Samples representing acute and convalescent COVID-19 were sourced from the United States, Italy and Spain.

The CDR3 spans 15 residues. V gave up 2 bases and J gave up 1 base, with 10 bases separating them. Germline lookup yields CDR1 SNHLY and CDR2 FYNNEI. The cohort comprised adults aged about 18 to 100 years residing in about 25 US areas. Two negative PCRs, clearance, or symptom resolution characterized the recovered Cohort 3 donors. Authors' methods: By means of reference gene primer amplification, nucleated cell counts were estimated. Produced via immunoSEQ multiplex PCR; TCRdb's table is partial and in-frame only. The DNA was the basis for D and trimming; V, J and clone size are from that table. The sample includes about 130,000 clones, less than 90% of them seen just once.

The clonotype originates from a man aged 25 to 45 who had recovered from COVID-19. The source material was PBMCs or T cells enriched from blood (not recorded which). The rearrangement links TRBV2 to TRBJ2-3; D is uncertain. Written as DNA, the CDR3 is TGTGCCAGCAGTGAATACAGACCCCGCACAGATACGCAGTATTTT. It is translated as CASSEYRPRTDTQYF. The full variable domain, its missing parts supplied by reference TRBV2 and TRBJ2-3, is EPEVTQTPSHQVTQMGQEVILRCVPISNHLYFYWYRQILGQKVEFLVSFYNNEISEKSEIFDDQFSVERPDGSNFTLKIRSTKLEDSAMYFCASSEYRPRTDTQYFGPGTRLTVL.